This entry lists 26 T cell receptor beta chains sequenced from one sample in a study of identical twins. MiXCR, applied by TCRdb to the 5' RACE reads, yields one record per CDR3 protein. The data hold approximately 220,000 distinct CDR3 sequences, with around 8% observed a single time. The same specimen was also included in a second study, on yellow fever vaccine responses in identical twins.

The sequenced sample was memory (CD45RO+) T cells sorted from blood. The source is a woman aged 18-30 years in good health.

The CDR3 DNA follows: TGTGCCAGCAGCTCACCCGGGACTAGTAAATACGAGCAGTACTTC. This translates into CASSSPGTSKYEQYF. The rearrangement uses TRBV3-1 and TRBJ2-7; TRBD2 matches 8 bases. Per the germline V gene, CDR1 is LGHDT and CDR2 is YNNKEL (reference sequence). The CDR3 has 15 residues. The J segment lost 4 bases and the V segment lost 5 bases, leaving 10 bases of the junction unmatched.

This clonotype was found many times. The chain uses TRBV20-1 and TRBJ2-3; D is unclear. This CDR3 contains 11 residues. The V gene lost 6 bases and the J gene lost 5 bases, with 9 bases spanning the gap. Looked up from germline, CDR1 is DFQATT and CDR2 is SNEGSKA (reference sequence). CDR3 bases: TGCAGTGCGTATAGTGGAGATACGCAGTATTTT. Protein: CSAYSGDTQYF.

This clonotype appeared a few times. The chain links TRBV5-1 to TRBJ2-5; 8 bases agree with TRBD1. V lost 3 bases, J lost 1 base, and 2 bases stayed unmatched. The CDR3 extends over 14 amino acids. Germline V gives CDR1 SGHRS, CDR2 YFSETQ. The CDR3 DNA follows: TGCGCCAGCAGCTGGGGACAGGTCCAAGAGACCCAGTACTTC. It codes for CASSWGQVQETQYF.

This clonotype was seen at least ten times. The chain carries TRBV7-2 and TRBJ1-3; D perhaps matches TRBD1 (5 bases). In germline, CDR1 is SGHTA, CDR2 FQGNSA. V was pared by 3 bases and J by 0 bases, with 9 bases between. The CDR3 contains 15 residues. As DNA, the CDR3 is TGTGCCAGCAGCTTGGGGCCCGCCTCTGGAAACACCATATATTTT. This sequence encodes CASSLGPASGNTIYF.

Here the CDR3 DNA reads TGTGCCAGCAAAACCCGGGGGGCTGTGGGGAATGAGCAGTTCTTC. It codes for CASKTRGAVGNEQFF. This chain uses TRBV12-3 or TRBV12-4 with TRBJ2-1, with D maybe TRBD2 (7 bases). Trimming left V 7 bases short and J 7 bases short, with 20 bases between. The CDR3 runs 15 residues.

The chain carries TRBV6-1 and TRBJ2-3; D possibly corresponds to TRBD1 (6 bases). Germline CDR1 MNHNS, CDR2 SASEGT. V dropped 5 bases and J dropped 1 base, with 13 bases sitting between them. There are 15 residues in the CDR3. As DNA, the CDR3 is TGTGCCAGCAGTCTCGGACAGCGAGGCACAGATACGCAGTATTTT. As protein: CASSLGQRGTDTQYF.

This clonotype has just a few counts. V and J are TRBV6-5 and TRBJ2-1, with 10 bases aligning to TRBD2. The CDR3 runs 15 residues. Germline CDR1 MNHEY, CDR2 SVGAGI. V shed 0 bases, J shed 9 bases, and the junction held 5 bases outside the gene matches. CDR3 sequence (DNA): TGTGCCAGCAGTTACTCGCCTAGCGGGAGCGTTGAGCAGTTCTTC. It codes for CASSYSPSGSVEQFF.

Turning to this clonotype: A junction boundary mismatches the germline segment, possibly from a read error. The V and J genes are TRBV2 and TRBJ2-2; 7 bases are a match to TRBD2. The CDR3 runs to 18 residues. Per the germline V gene, CDR1 is SNHLY and CDR2 is FYNNEI. Here the CDR3 reads CARSLALKAGMNTGELFF. CDR3 in DNA: TGTGCCCGCAGTTTAGCGCTTAAAGCGGGGATGAACACCGGGGAGCTGTTTTTT.

The chain employs TRBV12-3 or TRBV12-4 and TRBJ1-1, with 8 bases matching TRBD1. The trim removed 2 bases at V and 11 bases at J, leaving 7 bases unmatched. The CDR3 loop spans 13 amino acids. CDR3 amino acids: CASSLSDRGWAFF. Written as DNA, the CDR3 is TGTGCCAGCAGTTTAAGCGACAGGGGTTGGGCTTTCTTT.

This clonotype has more than one count but fewer than ten. The chain is built from TRBV3-1 and TRBJ2-1; the match to TRBD2 covers 11 bases. The CDR3 consists of 14 residues. The ends lost 3 bases at V and 6 bases at J; junction bases unmatched: 1. CDR1 and CDR2 (germline): LGHDT, YNNKEL (reference sequence). The CDR3 sequence is CASSHSGGANEQFF. The DNA of the CDR3 is TGTGCCAGCAGCCATAGCGGGGGGGCCAATGAGCAGTTCTTC.

This clonotype was seen a handful of times. V gene TRBV3-1 combines with J gene TRBJ1-2, with unresolved D. Germline CDR1 reads LGHDT; CDR2 reads YNNKEL (reference sequence). The CDR3 totals 13 residues. V lost 6 bases and J lost 2, with 10 bases in between. The CDR3, as DNA: TGTGCCAGCAGATCGACCGAGAACTATGGCTACACCTTC. Its translation: CASRSTENYGYTF.

This clonotype was recorded at least ten times. V and J are TRBV7-2 and TRBJ2-7; TRBD1 or TRBD2 may be the D gene (5 bases each). V was cut by 5 bases and J by 1 base, with 9 bases left in between. The CDR3 is 13 residues long. Germline CDR1 and CDR2: SGHTA and FQGNSA. In DNA form, the CDR3 reads TGTGCCAGCAGCAGGGGAGTATCCTACGAGCAGTACTTC. Translating it yields CASSRGVSYEQYF. The full variable domain, with the rest looked up from reference TRBV7-2 and TRBJ2-7, is GAGVSQSPSNKVTEKGKDVELRCDPISGHTALYWYRQSLGQGLEFLIYFQGNSAPDKSGLPSDRFSAERTGGSVSTLTIQRTQQEDSAVYLCASSRGVSYEQYFGPGTRLTVT.

At least ten counts were recorded for this clonotype. The V call is TRBV7-2, the J call TRBJ2-1; a weak D match, TRBD1 (6 bases). Germline assignment: CDR1 SGHTA and CDR2 FQGNSA. The V gene lost 5 bases and the J gene lost 6 bases, with 17 bases spanning the gap. This CDR3 is 15 amino acids long. CDR3 coding DNA: TGTGCCAGCAGCGCGGCTCCCGGGACACTCAATGAGCAGTTCTTC. Amino acids: CASSAAPGTLNEQFF.

The chain links TRBV28 to TRBJ1-5, with D unresolved. Trimming took 0 bases from V and 2 from J, leaving 11 bases between them. The CDR3 runs 16 residues. Germline V gene data show CDR1 as MDHEN and CDR2 as SYDVKM. CDR3 sequence reads: CASSLWVGGGNQPQHF. The CDR3 DNA reads TGTGCCAGCAGTTTATGGGTAGGTGGGGGCAATCAGCCCCAGCATTTT. Based on the CDR3 plus reference TRBV28 and TRBJ1-5, the full variable domain is DVKVTQSSRYLVKRTGEKVFLECVQDMDHENMFWYRQDPGLGLRLIYFSYDVKMKEKGDIPEGYSVSREKKERFSLILESASTNQTSMYLCASSLWVGGGNQPQHFGDGTRLSIL.

This clonotype was observed a handful of times. The rearrangement uses TRBV9 and TRBJ1-6; a possible D gene is TRBD1 (6 bases). Trimming stripped 0 bases from V and 7 bases from J, with 11 bases between. CDR1 and CDR2 (germline): SGDLS, YYNGEE. The CDR3 loop spans 15 amino acids. The CDR3 region is CASSVDPGANSPLHF. DNA of the CDR3: TGTGCCAGCAGCGTAGATCCAGGGGCGAATTCACCCCTCCACTTT.

This clonotype came up a few times. The junction departs from the called germline gene at one end, perhaps through a read error. V and J are TRBV7-7 and TRBJ2-2; 10 bases align to TRBD2. There are 17 residues in the CDR3. Germline V CDR1 and CDR2: SSHAT, FNYEAQ (reference sequence). The CDR3 region is CASSPGLADANTGELFF. The CDR3 bases are TGTGCTAGCAGCCCCGGACTAGCGGACGCGAACACCGGGGAGCTGTTTTTT.

This clonotype was detected only a few times. The V call is TRBV28, the J call TRBJ2-3, with D unclear. The germline CDR1 and CDR2 sequences are MDHEN and SYDVKM. Trimming shortened V by 7 bases and J by 2 bases, and 7 bases separated the two germline ends. The CDR3 loop spans 12 amino acids. CDR3 nucleotides: TGTGCCAGCACCGGAGACACAGATACGCAGTATTTT. This codes for CASTGDTDTQYF.

The table lists this clonotype with a count of one. Germline and junction disagree at one end, which may indicate a read error. CDR3 coding DNA: TGCAGTGCTGGACTAGCGGAGAGCTCCTACGAGCGGTACTTC. This sequence encodes CSAGLAESSYERYF. The J gene is TRBJ2-7, the V gene TRBV20-1; the match to TRBD2 covers 10 bases. The CDR3 sequence is 14 residues long. In germline, CDR1 is DFQATT, CDR2 SNEGSKA (reference sequence).

V gene TRBV11-2 combines with J gene TRBJ1-1; D not certain. This CDR3 is built from 15 residues. V gave up 3 bases and J gave up 0 bases, with 11 bases separating them. From germline, CDR1 is SGHAT and CDR2 FQNNGV. CDR3 residues: CASSFSDGMNTEAFF. As DNA, the CDR3 is TGTGCCAGCAGCTTCTCGGACGGTATGAACACTGAAGCTTTCTTT.

This clonotype was observed a handful of times. This chain links TRBV5-1 with TRBJ2-3; TRBD2 matches 15 bases. The CDR3 is made up of 18 amino acids. CDR1 is SGHRS and CDR2 is YFSETQ in the germline V gene. V dropped 2 bases and J dropped 5; count of bases not matched to a gene: 9. CDR3 sequence reads: CASSFRTSGGAGKDTQYF. CDR3 sequence (DNA): TGCGCCAGCAGCTTCCGGACTAGCGGGGGGGCCGGAAAAGATACGCAGTATTTT.

This clonotype was seen only a few times. The chain recombines TRBV20-1 with TRBJ2-7; D is uncertain. V lost 0 bases, J lost 1 base, and 10 bases lay in between. This CDR3 is 14 amino acids long. Germline assignment: CDR1 DFQATT and CDR2 SNEGSKA (reference sequence). For the CDR3, the DNA is TGCAGTGCTAGAGATGAACCAGAGTCCTACGAGCAGTACTTC. As protein: CSARDEPESYEQYF.

At least ten counts were recorded for this clonotype. Here the CDR3 reads CASSLVGTGVTGELFF. CDR3 DNA sequence: TGCGCCAGCAGCTTGGTGGGGACAGGGGTAACCGGGGAGCTGTTTTTT. The V gene is TRBV5-1, the J gene TRBJ2-2; 10 bases match TRBD1. CDR1 and CDR2 from the germline V gene are SGHRS and YFSETQ. CDR3 length: 16 amino acids. V dropped 0 bases and J dropped 5; count of bases not matched to a gene: 4.

The chain employs TRBV27 and TRBJ2-1; TRBD2 aligns across 8 bases. CDR1 and CDR2 (germline): MNHEY, SMNVEV (reference sequence). Trimming took 7 bases from V and 2 from J; bases not matched to a gene: 13. The CDR3 extends over 17 amino acids. The CDR3 DNA sequence: TGTGCCAGCACTGTTTTTAAGGGAGCGGGGGCCTACAATGAGCAGTTCTTC. Amino acids: CASTVFKGAGAYNEQFF.

This clonotype was seen only a few times. CDR3 amino acids: CASSLGQGSNNEQFF. The CDR3 DNA reads as TGTGCCAGCAGTTTAGGACAGGGGTCCAACAATGAGCAGTTCTTC. This chain uses TRBV12-3 or TRBV12-4 with TRBJ2-1, with TRBD1 matching 8 bases. The CDR3 runs 15 residues. V lost 1 base, J lost 5 bases, and 4 bases stayed unmatched.

This clonotype was counted a few times. The chain has TRBV3-1 and TRBJ2-7; TRBD1 agrees at 7 bases. Germline loops: CDR1 LGHDT, CDR2 YNNKEL (reference sequence). Trimming took 3 bases from V and 0 from J; bases not matched to a gene: 14. The CDR3 has 18 residues. The CDR3 sequence is CASSHPDRELLYSYEQYF. The DNA of the CDR3 is TGTGCCAGCAGCCATCCCGACAGGGAACTCCTTTACTCCTACGAGCAGTACTTC.

The chain links TRBV24-1 to TRBJ1-5; D is unclear. Germline CDR1 and CDR2: KGHDR and SFDVKD. This CDR3 spans 13 amino acids. The germline V and J ends were trimmed by 11 bases and 2 bases, with 12 bases remaining between them. The CDR3 nucleotides read TGTGCCAGCGCTGGCGGGGGCAATCAGCCCCAGCATTTT. It codes for CASAGGGNQPQHF.